This T cell receptor (beta chain) is drawn from a study of cytomegalovirus exposure and HLA in healthy donors. Overall study context: As released early, the data held around 80 million unique TCRs from HLA-typed donors.

Regarding this clone: The antigen is undetermined.

The donors (healthy individuals) were bone marrow donors. Both 60 Vbeta primers and 13 Jbeta primers went into the PCR. Measured with immunoSEQ multiplex PCR; TCRdb has only the in-frame clones, and not every one. Of 120,000 to 150,000 clones listed, roughly 80% were seen once; the top ten hold about 1.2%. Study-wide findings and caveats: Indistinguishable V segments such as TRBV6-2 and TRBV6-3 were excluded.

There are 14 residues in the CDR3. Looked up from germline, CDR1 is MDHEN and CDR2 is SYDVKM. Trimming stripped 5 bases from V and 5 bases from J, with 13 bases between. This sequence originates from a female donor in good health and CMV-seronegative. The chain uses TRBV28 and TRBJ1-5; tentatively, D is TRBD1 (6 bases). Sequencing was done on a sample of PBMCs. The CDR3: CASSPSQGYQPQHF. The CDR3 bases are TGTGCCAGCAGTCCGAGCCAGGGGTATCAGCCCCAGCATTTT.